A selection of T cell receptor beta chains follows, all from one sample in a study of blood T cell repertoires in COVID-19. Data came from immunoSEQ multiplex PCR; TCRdb stores just in-frame clones and leaves some out. The profile shows roughly 310,000 clones, roughly nine tenths of them singletons. Material for sequencing was PBMCs or T cells enriched from blood (not recorded which). These receptors all stem from a man in his fifties or sixties who had recovered from COVID-19. Both conserved end residues are part of each CDR3. D genes are given only for firm matches. The listing skips clone size in some rows; elsewhere it reads once, few, many or a size class.

>TRBJ2-5|TRBV6-5|.|.
CASSRRGAGGETQYF
TGTGCCAGCAGTCGAAGGGGGGCAGGGGGGGAGACCCAGTACTTC
>TRBJ1-2|TRBV7-3|TRBD1|.
CASSSQPGQGSGYTF
TGTGCCAGCAGCTCCCAACCGGGACAGGGAAGTGGCTACACCTTC
>TRBJ1-1|TRBV6-2/TRBV6-3|TRBD1|.
CASSYGSGGTAGAFF
TGTGCCAGCAGTTACGGCTCGGGAGGGACAGCGGGGGCTTTCTTT
>TRBJ2-1|TRBV7-9|TRBD2|.
CASSSDLAGGPMAFF
TGTGCCAGCAGCTCAGATCTAGCGGGAGGGCCGATGGCGTTCTTC
>TRBJ2-3|TRBV19|TRBD2|.
CASSKTSGGAFMTDTQYF
TGTGCCAGTAGCAAGACTAGCGGGGGGGCCTTTATGACAGATACGCAGTATTTT
>TRBJ1-2|TRBV3-1/TRBV3-2|TRBD1|.
CASSQEDRGGYTF
TGTGCCAGCAGCCAAGAAGACAGGGGTGGCTACACCTTC
>TRBJ1-1|TRBV29-1|TRBD1|.
CSVYDRARTEAFF
TGCAGCGTATATGACAGGGCGAGGACTGAAGCTTTCTTT
>TRBJ1-1|TRBV28|.|.
CASANRGISFF
TGTGCCAGCGCTAATAGGGGGATCTCCTTCTTT
>TRBJ1-1|TRBV11-2|.|.
CASSSLITAMAFF
TGTGCCAGCAGCTCCCTTATTACCGCGATGGCTTTCTTT
>TRBJ2-7|TRBV5-1|.|.
CASSSRVSYEQYF
TGCGCCAGCAGTTCGCGGGTCTCCTACGAGCAGTACTTC
>TRBJ2-5|TRBV7-8|TRBD2|.
CASSSLGGGGETQYF
TGTGCCAGCAGCTCCCTTGGTGGGGGGGGAGAGACCCAGTACTTC
>TRBJ2-2|TRBV4-1|.|once
CASSQVGRGYTGELFF
TGCGCCAGCAGCCAAGTCGGCAGGGGCTACACCGGGGAGCTGTTTTTT
>TRBJ2-2|TRBV2|TRBD2|.
CASSRTSADNTGELFF
TGTGCCAGCAGTCGGACTAGCGCCGACAACACCGGGGAGCTGTTTTTT
>TRBJ2-2|TRBV5-4|TRBD2|.
CASSFPLAGGLGELFF
TGTGCCAGCAGTTTCCCACTAGCGGGGGGCCTCGGGGAGCTGTTTTTT
>TRBJ2-5|TRBV29-1|TRBD1|.
CSGGSVRGLQETQYF
TGCAGCGGTGGAAGTGTAAGGGGGCTTCAAGAGACCCAGTACTTC
>TRBJ2-7|TRBV23-1|.|.
CASSQYDGSYEQYF
TGCGCCAGCAGTCAATATGACGGGTCCTACGAGCAGTACTTC
>TRBJ1-2|TRBV5-4|.|.
CASSNRIRGYTF
TGTGCCAGCAGCAACCGAATTCGGGGCTACACCTTC
>TRBJ2-7|TRBV3-1/TRBV3-2|.|.
CASSLTEDRGEQYF
TGTGCCAGCAGCCTGACGGAAGACCGGGGCGAGCAGTACTTC
>TRBJ1-2|TRBV12-3/TRBV12-4|.|.
CASSLQGNYGYTF
TGTGCCAGCAGTCTACAGGGTAACTATGGCTACACCTTC
>TRBJ1-2|TRBV12-3/TRBV12-4|.|.
CASSLVAGSYTF
TGTGCCAGCAGTTTAGTGGCAGGGAGCTACACCTTC
>TRBJ1-1|TRBV10-3|.|.
CAISETPRGNTEAFF
TGTGCCATCAGTGAAACGCCCCGGGGGAACACTGAAGCTTTCTTT
>TRBJ2-1|TRBV4-1|TRBD2|.
CASSPHLGKRERIEQFF
TGCGCCAGCAGCCCTCACCTCGGGAAGCGGGAGAGGATTGAGCAGTTCTTC
>TRBJ2-1|TRBV24-1|.|.
CATSDLGGLAYNEQFF
TGTGCCACCAGTGATTTGGGCGGGCTCGCTTACAATGAGCAGTTCTTC
>TRBJ2-7|TRBV7-6|.|.
CASSVVGGTSYEQYF
TGTGCCAGCAGCGTCGTTGGAGGGACTTCCTACGAGCAGTACTTC
>TRBJ1-2|TRBV2|TRBD1|.
CASIGQAYGYTF
TGTGCCAGCATCGGACAGGCTTATGGCTACACCTTC
>TRBJ2-3|TRBV29-1|.|.
CSGTRGIAEGDTQYF
TGCAGCGGAACCCGGGGGATAGCGGAGGGGGATACGCAGTATTTT
>TRBJ2-7|TRBV7-9|TRBD1|.
CASSFRDRGDEQYF
TGTGCCAGCAGTTTTAGGGACAGGGGGGACGAGCAGTACTTC
>TRBJ2-1|TRBV6-5|.|.
CASSYEGYNEQFF
TGTGCCAGCAGTTACGAGGGATACAATGAGCAGTTCTTC
>TRBJ2-7|TRBV11-3|TRBD2|.
CASSGGRTSYEQYF
TGTGCCAGCAGCGGCGGGAGAACTTCCTACGAGCAGTACTTC
>TRBJ1-5|TRBV6-5|.|.
CASSTGSEGNQPQHF
TGTGCCAGCAGCACAGGGAGTGAAGGCAATCAGCCCCAGCATTTT
>TRBJ2-5|TRBV5-1|.|.
CASSLQGTQETQYF
TGCGCCAGCAGCTTACAGGGGACTCAAGAGACCCAGTACTTC
>TRBJ1-2|TRBV6-1|.|.
CASSEGAGFRNYGYTF
TGTGCCAGCAGTGAAGGGGCAGGGTTCCGCAACTATGGCTACACCTTC
>TRBJ2-3|TRBV10-3|TRBD2|.
CAISSGGVVGHTQYF
TGTGCCATCAGTAGCGGGGGCGTTGTTGGACATACGCAGTATTTT
>TRBJ2-3|TRBV6-2/TRBV6-3|.|few
CASSYSTGAVDTQYF
TGTGCCAGCAGTTACTCGACGGGAGCGGTAGATACGCAGTATTTT
>TRBJ2-2|TRBV7-9|TRBD2|.
CASSSRTSGYTGELFF
TGTGCCAGCAGCTCCCGGACTAGCGGGTACACCGGGGAGCTGTTTTTT
>TRBJ2-7|TRBV30|.|.
CAWMGTSSYEQYF
TGTGCCTGGATGGGCACGAGCTCCTACGAGCAGTACTTC
>TRBJ2-1|TRBV5-4|.|.
CASSSLAKDYNEQFF
TGTGCCAGCAGCTCTCTAGCGAAGGACTACAATGAGCAGTTCTTC
>TRBJ1-4|TRBV7-3|TRBD1|.
CASGVQGRNEKLFF
TGTGCCAGCGGGGTACAGGGGCGAAATGAAAAACTGTTTTTT
>TRBJ1-1|TRBV4-3|TRBD1|.
CASSTYSTGARTEAFF
TGCGCCAGCAGCACCTACAGCACAGGGGCTCGGACTGAAGCTTTCTTT
>TRBJ1-5|TRBV19|TRBD1|.
CASSNGQAAGTGLNQPQHF
TGTGCCAGTAGTAACGGACAGGCGGCGGGTACCGGACTCAATCAGCCCCAGCATTTT
>TRBJ1-1|TRBV7-3|TRBD1|.
CASSDRGLSEAFF
TGTGCCAGCAGCGACAGGGGGCTTTCGGAAGCTTTCTTT
>TRBJ1-4|TRBV20-1|.|.
CSIIGGEKLFF
TGCAGTATTATAGGGGGTGAAAAACTGTTTTTT
>TRBJ2-7|TRBV13|.|once
CASSLVLSGAYEQYF
TGTGCCAGCAGCTTAGTCCTCTCGGGGGCCTACGAGCAGTACTTC
>TRBJ2-1|TRBV9|TRBD1|once
CASSAGQGQSYNEQFF
TGTGCCAGCAGCGCCGGACAGGGCCAATCCTACAATGAGCAGTTCTTC
>TRBJ2-1|TRBV4-1|TRBD2|.
CASSQDRVAGADEQFF
TGCGCCAGCAGCCAAGATAGGGTAGCGGGAGCTGATGAGCAGTTCTTC
>TRBJ2-3|TRBV7-8|TRBD1|.
CASSGRDRGRGDTQYF
TGTGCCAGCAGCGGGAGAGACAGGGGGCGAGGGGATACGCAGTATTTT
>TRBJ1-6|TRBV5-6|.|.
CASSLNVLGSNSYNSPLHF
TGTGCCAGCAGCTTGAACGTTTTGGGGAGTAACTCCTATAATTCACCCCTCCACTTT
>TRBJ2-7|TRBV7-9|.|.
CASSYPGGIYEQYF
TGTGCCAGCAGCTATCCCGGGGGTATCTACGAGCAGTACTTC
>TRBJ2-5|TRBV4-1|TRBD2|.
CASSLTSGTKETQYF
TGCGCCAGCAGCCTCACGTCAGGGACTAAAGAGACCCAGTACTTC
>TRBJ2-7|TRBV18|TRBD1|.
CASSPPFGTGVSEQYF
TGTGCCAGCTCACCACCGTTCGGGACAGGGGTGAGTGAGCAGTACTTC
>TRBJ2-7|TRBV2|.|.
CASSPRDSSYEQYF
TGTGCCAGCAGTCCTCGGGACTCGTCCTACGAGCAGTACTTC
>TRBJ1-1|TRBV7-8|TRBD1|.
CASSPYRQGGAAEAFF
TGTGCCAGCAGCCCCTATAGACAGGGGGGCGCGGCTGAAGCTTTCTTT
>TRBJ1-2|TRBV24-1|.|.
CATSSTEYGYTF
TGTGCCACCAGTTCGACAGAGTATGGCTACACCTTC
>TRBJ1-3|TRBV7-2|.|.
CASSLGGQGINTIYF
TGTGCCAGCAGCTTAGGCGGGCAGGGGATAAACACCATATATTTT
>TRBJ2-7|TRBV3-1/TRBV3-2|.|few
CASSLRFGTYEQYF
TGTGCCAGCAGCCTGCGCTTCGGGACCTACGAGCAGTACTTC